This T cell receptor (beta chain) comes out of a study of immune evolution from preneoplasia to lung adenocarcinoma. CDR3 length: 15 amino acids. CDR1 and CDR2 from the germline V gene are LNHDA and SQIVND (reference sequence). Trimming took off 4 bases at V and 3 bases at J, with 12 bases between the two ends. Patient tissue came from resections in Japan or China, 2014–2017. This clone is termed medium-sized. Measured with immunoSEQ multiplex PCR; TCRdb has only the in-frame clones, and not every one. The data hold about 5,500 clones, with around 69% observed a single time. Input material: FFPE adjacent normal lung tissue. V is TRBV19 and J is TRBJ1-4, with D unclear. The sequence was obtained from an older person with lung adenocarcinoma. This chain's CDR3 is CASSSMKTANEKLFF. The DNA for the CDR3 is TGTGCCAGTAGTAGTATGAAAACAGCTAATGAAAAACTGTTTTTT.